This T cell receptor (beta chain) was identified during a study of CD8+ T cells in alopecia areata. Overall study context: For the treated group, dosing was oral tofacitinib at 5 to 10 mg twice daily.

Obtained from alopecia areata patients were lesional scalp punch biopsies along with peripheral blood. This clone has a handful of counts. Other nucleotide sequences in the sample specify the same CDR3. cDNA serving as the sequencing template came from extracted, reverse transcribed RNA. Assay: immunoSEQ multiplex PCR; the TCRdb copy retains only in-frame clones and omits some. The sample includes 80,000 to 100,000 clones, about 40% of them seen just once. This TCR was sampled from a human donor with alopecia areata. The specimen was CD4+ T cells sorted from blood.

CDR3 in DNA: TGTGCCAGCAGCCTGGGGACAGCTCAAGAGACCCAGTACTTC. Its protein is CASSLGTAQETQYF. This chain connects TRBV7-9 to TRBJ2-5, with 7 bases lining up with TRBD1. V shed 5 bases, J shed 2 bases, and the junction held 5 bases outside the gene matches. The CDR3 is 14 amino acids. From germline, CDR1 is SEHNR and CDR2 FQNEAQ (reference sequence).